These 15 T cell receptor beta chains were sequenced from one sample in a study of cytomegalovirus exposure and HLA in healthy donors. The PCR used 60 Vbeta and 13 Jbeta primers. TCRdb's table, derived via immunoSEQ multiplex PCR, lists solely in-frame clones and lacks some. Of almost 95,000 clones listed, 55% to 75% are singletons. Sequenced: PBMCs. These receptors originate from a man aged 45-65 years in good health and CMV-seronegative.

The chain couples TRBV9 to TRBJ1-4; D is unclear. The V end was cut by 0 bases, the J end by 1 base, with 7 bases between. The CDR3 has 15 amino acids. Germline V gene sequence: CDR1 SGDLS, CDR2 YYNGEE. DNA for the CDR3: TGTGCCAGCAGCGTAGCTGGCAGAACTAATGAAAAACTGTTTTTT. Translating it yields CASSVAGRTNEKLFF. The full variable domain, completed using reference TRBV9 and TRBJ1-4, is DSGVTQTPKHLITATGQRVTLRCSPRSGDLSVYWYQQSLDQGLQFLIQYYNGEERAKGNILERFSAQQFPDLHSELNLSSLELGDSALYFCASSVAGRTNEKLFFGSGTQLSVL.

This chain links TRBV29-1 with TRBJ1-2, with a tentative D call TRBD1 (5 bases). CDR1 and CDR2 (germline): SQVTM, ANQGSEA. V was pared by 6 bases and J by 1 base, with 6 bases between. This CDR3 contains 11 residues. The DNA for the CDR3 is TGCAGCGTACAGGTTAACTATGGCTACACCTTC. Its protein is CSVQVNYGYTF. The variable domain in full, with the rest retrieved from reference TRBV29-1 and TRBJ1-2, is SAVISQKPSRDICQRGTSLTIQCQVDSQVTMMFWYRQQPGQSLTLIATANQGSEATYESGFVIDKFPISRPNLTFSTLTVSNMSPEDSSIYLCSVQVNYGYTFGSGTRLTVV.

The chain employs TRBV10-1 and TRBJ1-3; no definite D call. The CDR3 length is 13 residues. V was shortened by 5 bases and J by 0 bases, with 5 bases between the two germline ends. Germline V gives CDR1 WNHNN, CDR2 SYGVQD (reference sequence). The CDR3 sequence: CASSNGSGNTIYF. CDR3 in DNA: TGCGCCAGCAGTAACGGCTCTGGAAACACCATATATTTT.

The chain recombines TRBV7-2 with TRBJ2-3; D may be TRBD1 (5 bases). The CDR3 has 14 amino acids. Germline-derived CDR1 and CDR2 are SGHTA and FQGNSA. Trimming shortened V by 0 bases and J by 4 bases, and 8 bases separated the two germline ends. The CDR3 sequence is CASSLARVADTQYF. The CDR3, as DNA: TGTGCCAGCAGCTTAGCCAGGGTCGCAGATACGCAGTATTTT.

This clone was picked up one time. The rearrangement uses TRBV7-2 and TRBJ2-6; D is ambiguous. Per the germline V gene, CDR1 is SGHTA and CDR2 is FQGNSA. Trimming pared 5 bases from V and 0 bases from J, leaving 8 bases between. This CDR3 comprises 15 residues. CDR3 DNA sequence: TGTGCCAGCAGCCGTTTTTCCTCTGGGGCCAACGTCCTGACTTTC. Translation: CASSRFSSGANVLTF.

The genes are TRBV4-2 and TRBJ2-5; 10 bases fit TRBD2. This CDR3 contains 17 residues. Germline V gene lookup returns CDR1 LGHNA and CDR2 YNFKEQ. The junction had 9 bases not matched to a gene; V was cut back by 0 bases and J by 5 bases. As DNA, the CDR3 is TGTGCCAGCAGCCAAGATGTGAGCGGGGGGGCCGGGGAGACCCAGTACTTC. Translation: CASSQDVSGGAGETQYF.

Note on this clone: Compared with germline, one end of the junction differs, possibly owing to a read error. The chain employs TRBV7-7 and TRBJ2-5, with 10 positions matching TRBD1. Germline V gene data show CDR1 as SSHAT and CDR2 as FNYEAQ (reference sequence). This CDR3 spans 13 amino acids. CDR3 sequence reads: CASSRGQGETQYF. In DNA form, the CDR3 reads TGTGCTAGCAGCCGGGGACAGGGGGAGACCCAGTACTTC.

This rearrangement joins TRBV7-2 to TRBJ2-5; weak D call: TRBD2 (6 bases). The CDR3 extends over 12 amino acids. Trimming stripped 4 bases from V and 8 bases from J, with 11 bases between. Looked up from germline, CDR1 is SGHTA and CDR2 is FQGNSA. The CDR3 region is CASSWGGATQYF. DNA for the CDR3: TGTGCCAGCAGCTGGGGCGGGGCTACCCAGTACTTC.

The rearrangement links TRBV30 to TRBJ2-1; 9 positions match TRBD2. V shed 0 bases, J shed 9 bases, and the junction held 18 bases outside the gene matches. The V gene's germline CDR1 is GTSNPN and CDR2 SVGIG (reference sequence). The length of the CDR3 is 18 residues. The DNA for the CDR3 is TGTGCCTGGAGTGTAATCCCCCAGGTTGCGGGGGGGCCAGGTGAGCAGTTCTTC. Translation: CAWSVIPQVAGGPGEQFF.

This clone has more than one count but fewer than ten. CDR3 DNA sequence: TGCGCCAGCAGCTTTGGTCAAAACTCAGATACGCAGTATTTT. Amino acid sequence: CASSFGQNSDTQYF. This rearrangement joins TRBV5-1 to TRBJ2-3; D is uncertain. The CDR3 covers 14 residues. Between the trimmed V and J ends, which lost 2 bases and 4 bases, there was a span of 11 bases. CDR1 is SGHRS, CDR2 YFSETQ, per germline.

This sequence joins TRBV5-1 and TRBJ1-2, with 9 bases matching TRBD1. CDR3 length: 15 residues. Germline assignment: CDR1 SGHRS and CDR2 YFSETQ. Trimming took 6 bases from V and 7 from J; bases not matched to a gene: 13. The CDR3: CASKTGTGTLPGYTF. DNA of the CDR3: TGCGCCAGCAAAACCGGGACAGGGACCTTGCCTGGCTACACCTTC.

The CDR3 loop is CASSLVGTGGLETQYF. The CDR3 DNA follows: TGTGCCAGCAGCTTGGTCGGGACAGGGGGCCTAGAGACCCAGTACTTC. The genes are TRBV5-6 and TRBJ2-5, with 12 bases fitting TRBD1. The CDR3 totals 16 residues. With V trimmed by 0 bases and J by 4 bases, 4 bases remained unmatched. Germline lookup yields CDR1 SGHDT and CDR2 YYEEEE.

V gene TRBV9 combines with J gene TRBJ1-4; D unresolved. Trimming removed 0 bases from V and 4 bases from J, with 10 bases in between. The CDR3 spans 15 residues. Germline assignment: CDR1 SGDLS and CDR2 YYNGEE. The CDR3, as DNA: TGTGCCAGCAGCGTAGAGGCAGCGTATAATGAAAAACTGTTTTTT. Translated, it gives CASSVEAAYNEKLFF.

V is TRBV5-5 and J is TRBJ1-4; D ambiguous. The germline V and J ends were trimmed by 1 base and 5 bases, with 9 bases remaining between them. CDR1 and CDR2 (germline): SGHKS, YYEKEE (reference sequence). There are 14 residues in the CDR3. The CDR3, as DNA: TGTGCCAGCAGCTTGCTGGGCATGAATGAAAAACTGTTTTTT. It translates to CASSLLGMNEKLFF.

V and J are TRBV15 and TRBJ2-2; maybe TRBD2 (5 bases). The germline CDR1 and CDR2 sequences are LNHNV and YYDKDF (reference sequence). The CDR3 totals 14 residues. The V and J ends lost 0 bases and 4 bases respectively, with 6 bases between them. CDR3 nucleotide sequence: TGTGCCACCAGCAGAGATCGGGGCACCGGGGAGCTGTTTTTT. Its protein product is CATSRDRGTGELFF.